The 23 T cell receptor beta chains reported below all come from one sample, sequenced in a study of blood T cell repertoires in COVID-19. Profiling relied on immunoSEQ multiplex PCR, and the TCRdb table lists in-frame clones only, not all of them. This table has about 180,000 clones, roughly 85% appearing once. The sample was peripheral blood. The receptors shown here come from a woman in her fifties or sixties with COVID-19, enrolled during active disease.

This clone has only one observation. V and J are TRBV11-2 and TRBJ2-3; 8 nucleotides line up with TRBD2. Germline CDR1 SGHAT, CDR2 FQNNGV. The CDR3 has 13 amino acids. Trimming cost V 5 bases and J 5 bases; bases outside gene matches: 3. The CDR3 region is CASSPRGEDTQYF. CDR3 coding DNA: TGTGCCAGCAGCCCGCGGGGGGAAGATACGCAGTATTTT.

The V gene is TRBV30, the J gene TRBJ2-1; 9 bases map to TRBD1. The CDR3 is made up of 16 amino acids. Germline CDR1 GTSNPN, CDR2 SVGIG (reference sequence). V lost 4 bases and J lost 7; bases outside the gene matches: 14. The CDR3 nucleotides are TGTGCCTGGACCACCATCCCGGGACAGGGCCGAAATGAGCAGTTCTTC. Protein product: CAWTTIPGQGRNEQFF. Together with reference TRBV30 and TRBJ2-1, the CDR3 gives the full variable domain: SQTIHQWPATLVQPVGSPLSLECTVEGTSNPNLYWYRQAAGRGLQLLFYSVGIGQISSEVPQNLSASRPQDRQFILSSKKLLLSDSGFYLCAWTTIPGQGRNEQFFGPGTRLTVL.

V gene TRBV7-2 combines with J gene TRBJ2-3; TRBD2 aligns across 9 bases. V shed 4 bases and J 2 bases; nucleotides not matched to a gene: 16. CDR1 is SGHTA, CDR2 FQGNSA, per germline. The CDR3 length is 19 residues. This CDR3 reads CASSYAGRRLAVNTDTQYF. CDR3 nucleotides: TGTGCCAGCAGCTATGCCGGGAGGCGACTAGCGGTCAACACAGATACGCAGTATTTT. The complete variable domain, with remaining parts taken from reference TRBV7-2 and TRBJ2-3, reads GAGVSQSPSNKVTEKGKDVELRCDPISGHTALYWYRQSLGQGLEFLIYFQGNSAPDKSGLPSDRFSAERTGGSVSTLTIQRTQQEDSAVYLCASSYAGRRLAVNTDTQYFGPGTRLTVL.

The CDR3 sequence: CASSQKSRGDEQFF. CDR3 sequence (DNA): TGTGCCAGCAGCCAAAAAAGCAGGGGGGATGAGCAGTTCTTC. J is TRBJ2-1 and V is TRBV3-1 (or the pseudogene TRBV3-2), with TRBD1 as a possible D gene (7 bases). Germline loops: CDR1 LGHDT, CDR2 YNNKEL (reference sequence). The CDR3 consists of 14 residues. Trimming took 2 bases from V and 8 from J, leaving 13 bases between them.

The chain joins TRBV7-2 to TRBJ2-5, with 14 bases fitting TRBD2. The CDR3 has 16 residues. Germline trimming cut 4 bases from V and 4 bases from J; bases unmatched to any gene: 5. Germline values: CDR1 SGHTA, CDR2 FQGNSA. This chain's CDR3 is CASSSTGLAGGETQYF. As DNA, the CDR3 is TGTGCCAGCAGCTCCACAGGACTAGCGGGGGGAGAGACCCAGTACTTC.

The chain has TRBV19 and TRBJ2-3; D gene ambiguous. CDR3 length: 16 amino acids. V lost 2 bases to trimming and J lost 0 bases, with 12 bases between them. Germline V gene sequence: CDR1 LNHDA, CDR2 SQIVND (reference sequence). The CDR3 DNA reads as TGTGCCAGTAGTATAAGTTCTATCACTAGCACAGATACGCAGTATTTT. This encodes CASSISSITSTDTQYF.

The chain links TRBV30 to TRBJ1-2; D ambiguous. The germline V gene encodes CDR1 GTSNPN and CDR2 SVGIG (reference sequence). The V end was cut by 3 bases, the J end by 4 bases, with 9 bases between. This CDR3 comprises 12 residues. The CDR3 spells CAWRKEGYGYTF. The CDR3 coding sequence is TGTGCCTGGAGGAAAGAGGGCTATGGCTACACCTTC.

The chain employs TRBV6-6 and TRBJ2-3, with TRBD2 matching 9 bases. The V gene's germline CDR1 is MNHNY and CDR2 SVGAGI (reference sequence). CDR3 length: 14 residues. V shed 10 bases and J 2 bases; nucleotides not matched to a gene: 7. The CDR3 DNA reads as TGTGCCACCATCGGACTAGCGATCACAGATACGCAGTATTTT. Translation: CATIGLAITDTQYF.

This clone was recorded many times. The chain couples TRBV27 to TRBJ1-2; D is perhaps TRBD1 (6 bases). CDR1 and CDR2 from the germline V gene are MNHEY and SMNVEV (reference sequence). CDR3 size: 12 residues. Trimming shortened V by 2 bases and J by 5 bases, and 6 bases separated the two germline ends. The chain's CDR3 is CASSLQGYGYTF. CDR3 nucleotide sequence: TGTGCCAGCAGTTTACAGGGGTATGGCTACACCTTC.

The rearrangement joins TRBV2 to TRBJ1-1; possibly TRBD1 for D (6 bases). The CDR3 has 13 residues. Germline V gene lookup returns CDR1 SNHLY and CDR2 FYNNEI. V was clipped by 4 bases and J by 8 bases, with 14 bases between them. The CDR3 sequence is CASSGNREREAFF. CDR3 in DNA: TGTGCCAGCAGTGGAAACAGGGAAAGGGAAGCTTTCTTT.

J is TRBJ1-5 and V is TRBV3-1 (or the pseudogene TRBV3-2), with TRBD1 matching 8 bases. The junction had 6 bases not matched to a gene; V was cut back by 0 bases and J by 5 bases. Germline V gives CDR1 LGHDT, CDR2 YNNKEL (reference sequence). The CDR3 consists of 16 residues. The CDR3 sequence is CASSQETGGRDQPQHF. In nucleotides, the CDR3 is TGTGCCAGCAGCCAAGAAACAGGGGGGCGGGATCAGCCCCAGCATTTT.

V is TRBV28 and J is TRBJ1-2; D call uncertain. V was clipped by 4 bases and J by 0 bases, with 12 bases between them. Germline V gene sequence: CDR1 MDHEN, CDR2 SYDVKM. The CDR3 sequence is 15 residues long. The CDR3 loop reads CASSYPPGANYGYTF. CDR3 DNA sequence: TGTGCCAGCAGTTACCCCCCGGGAGCTAACTATGGCTACACCTTC.

This rearrangement joins TRBV7-9 to TRBJ2-3; 11 nucleotides line up with TRBD2. The CDR3 length is 14 residues. Germline values: CDR1 SEHNR, CDR2 FQNEAQ (reference sequence). V shed 4 bases, J shed 5 bases, and the junction held 2 bases outside the gene matches. The CDR3: CASSYSGGGDTQYF. The CDR3 DNA sequence: TGTGCCAGCAGCTATAGCGGGGGGGGAGATACGCAGTATTTT.

This chain connects TRBV7-2 to TRBJ2-5; possible D gene TRBD2, 5 bases. V gave up 3 bases and J gave up 5 bases, with 13 bases separating them. This CDR3 spans 14 amino acids. CDR1 and CDR2 (germline): SGHTA, FQGNSA. The CDR3 protein is CASSFEGSSETQYF. The CDR3 DNA reads as TGTGCCAGCAGCTTTGAGGGTAGTTCGGAGACCCAGTACTTC. The full variable domain, completed using reference TRBV7-2 and TRBJ2-5, is GAGVSQSPSNKVTEKGKDVELRCDPISGHTALYWYRQSLGQGLEFLIYFQGNSAPDKSGLPSDRFSAERTGGSVSTLTIQRTQQEDSAVYLCASSFEGSSETQYFGPGTRLLVL.

This rearrangement joins TRBV3-1 (or the pseudogene TRBV3-2) to TRBJ1-2, with TRBD1 matching over 7 bases. V lost 4 bases to trimming and J lost 2 bases; unmatched junction nucleotides: 4. The CDR3 runs to 14 residues. CDR1 and CDR2 from the germline V gene are LGHDT and YNNKEL (reference sequence). CDR3 sequence (DNA): TGTGCCAGCAGCCCTATGGGACAGAACTATGGCTACACCTTC. Amino acid sequence: CASSPMGQNYGYTF.

J is TRBJ1-1 and V is TRBV28; 12 bases match TRBD1. The CDR3 totals 12 residues. CDR1 is MDHEN, CDR2 SYDVKM, per germline. V lost 8 bases and J lost 6; bases outside the gene matches: 1. The DNA of the CDR3 is TGTGCCAGCGGGACAGGGGGCTCTGAAGCTTTCTTT. Protein: CASGTGGSEAFF.

The chain uses TRBV7-3 and TRBJ2-7, with 8 bases identical to TRBD2. CDR1 and CDR2 from the germline V gene are SGHTA and FQGTGA. The CDR3 runs 14 residues. The V gene end was trimmed by 3 bases and the J gene end by 5 bases; junction bases not matched to a gene: 6. CDR3 residues: CASSFSGGADEQYF. The CDR3 DNA is TGTGCCAGCAGCTTTTCCGGGGGGGCCGACGAGCAGTACTTC.

The chain links TRBV6-4 to TRBJ2-3, with 7 nucleotides matching TRBD2. The CDR3 length is 15 residues. Germline-derived CDR1 and CDR2 are MRHNA and SNTAGT. The V segment lost 5 bases and the J segment 0 bases; nucleotides outside the gene matches: 5. For the CDR3, the DNA is TGTGCCAGCAGTTTCAGCGGGGCTAGCACAGATACGCAGTATTTT. Its protein is CASSFSGASTDTQYF.

V usage is TRBV27 and J usage is TRBJ2-7; 10 bases match TRBD1. The germline gives CDR1 MNHEY, CDR2 SMNVEV (reference sequence). The J segment lost 2 bases and the V segment lost 6 bases, leaving 4 bases of the junction unmatched. This CDR3 is 14 amino acids long. For the CDR3, the DNA is TGTGCCAGCAGCCGCGGGACAGGGGCCTACGAGCAGTACTTC. Protein: CASSRGTGAYEQYF.

This clone was detected once. The V and J genes are TRBV7-2 and TRBJ2-4; possibly TRBD2 for D (5 bases). The length of the CDR3 is 17 residues. Germline lookup yields CDR1 SGHTA and CDR2 FQGNSA. V was pared by 6 bases and J by 0 bases, with 18 bases between. The CDR3 bases are TGTGCCAGCAGGAGCCTTACCGGGATCGTAGCCAAAAACATTCAGTACTTC. Translation gives CASRSLTGIVAKNIQYF.

This clone has just one count. This chain links TRBV5-4 with TRBJ2-5; TRBD2 matches at 9 bases. V shed 0 bases, J shed 5 bases, and the junction held 5 bases outside the gene matches. The CDR3 loop spans 15 amino acids. The germline V gene encodes CDR1 SGHNT and CDR2 YYREEE (reference sequence). The CDR3 DNA reads as TGTGCCAGCAGCTTGGTGCTAGCGGGATTGGAGACCCAGTACTTC. It codes for CASSLVLAGLETQYF.

V and J are TRBV20-1 and TRBJ1-2; no reliable D call. Trimming pared 3 bases from V and 7 bases from J, leaving 15 bases between. The germline V gene encodes CDR1 DFQATT and CDR2 SNEGSKA (reference sequence). This CDR3 spans 13 amino acids. The chain's CDR3 is CSASIHLSSGYTF. The DNA for the CDR3 is TGCAGTGCTAGTATTCACTTGTCGAGTGGCTACACCTTC.

This clone was detected only once. This chain joins TRBV6-5 and TRBJ1-5, with D tentatively TRBD1 (5 bases). CDR3 length equals 15 residues. V gave up 5 bases and J gave up 5 bases, with 16 bases separating them. The germline gives CDR1 MNHEY, CDR2 SVGAGI. DNA of the CDR3: TGTGCCAGCAGTCCCGATCGGGGGGATGATCAGCCCCAGCATTTT. It encodes CASSPDRGDDQPQHF.